This T cell receptor beta chain was sequenced for a study of blood T cells in healthy people across ages. Note on this clonotype: Its antigen is unknown.

Study observations and caveats: More naive CD4+ cells and higher diversity were found in long-lived than in aged donors. Total diversity from one million sequenced T cells was likely underestimated.

The CDR3 sequence is 13 residues long. Germline V CDR1 and CDR2: DFQATT, SNEGSKA (reference sequence). The germline V and J ends were trimmed by 0 bases and 0 bases, with 6 bases remaining between them. Primed by a sample-barcoded 5' primer and a J-beta primer mix, a second PCR proceeded for roughly 6 to 12 cycles. TCRdb itself ran the 5' RACE reads through MiXCR, one entry per CDR3 protein. The sample includes about a million distinct CDR3 sequences, less than 45% of them seen just once. The genes are TRBV20-1 and TRBJ2-7; D uncertain. The TCR was taken from a man between 18 and 35 years old in good health. What was sequenced was blood. The CDR3 reads CSAREGYSYEQYF. The CDR3 region has the DNA TGCAGTGCTAGAGAGGGCTACTCCTACGAGCAGTACTTC.